One sample yielded the 6 T cell receptor beta chains listed below, sequenced in a study of blood T cell repertoires in COVID-19. TCRdb keeps only in-frame clones here, not all; method: immunoSEQ multiplex PCR. The table lists more than 150,000 clones, approximately 78% of them singletons, with 2.5% to 3% in the top ten. Sequenced: peripheral blood. The source is a woman of 80 years or more with active or convalescent COVID-19.

The table lists this clone with a count of one. This chain links TRBV4-3 with TRBJ2-1, with a tentative D call TRBD2 (6 bases). The CDR3 has 16 amino acids. V shed 0 bases and J shed 0 bases, with 9 bases lying between them. Germline V lookup: CDR1 LGHNA, CDR2 YSLEER. The CDR3 sequence: CASSQDGGVSYNEQFF. The CDR3 DNA sequence: TGCGCCAGCAGCCAAGATGGAGGGGTCTCCTACAATGAGCAGTTCTTC.

The genes are TRBV19 and TRBJ2-2; possible D gene TRBD2, 5 bases. Trimming left V 1 base short and J 6 bases short, with 9 bases between. The CDR3 totals 14 residues. Germline V CDR1 and CDR2: LNHDA, SQIVND (reference sequence). This CDR3 is CASSIALASGELFF. CDR3 DNA sequence: TGTGCCAGTAGTATAGCTCTAGCCTCCGGGGAGCTGTTTTTT.

On this clone itself: At one end the junction does not follow the germline gene, possibly because of a read error. This sequence joins TRBV19 and TRBJ2-6; D unclear. Germline V gene lookup returns CDR1 LNHDA and CDR2 SQIVND (reference sequence). The CDR3 extends over 16 amino acids. CDR3 nucleotide sequence: TGTGCCAGTAGTGTAGACGGAGCCTCTGGGGCCAACGTCCTGACTTTC. Its translation: CASSVDGASGANVLTF.

The V call is TRBV28, the J call TRBJ2-2, with D possibly matching TRBD1 (6 bases). This CDR3 has 12 amino acids. The germline V gene has CDR1 MDHEN and CDR2 SYDVKM. Trimming shortened V by 10 bases and J by 6 bases, and 12 bases separated the two germline ends. CDR3 nucleotides: TGTGCCATCGCCGAGGGGGCCGGGGAGCTGTTTTTT. It codes for CAIAEGAGELFF.

The rearrangement links TRBV19 to TRBJ2-7; tentatively, D is TRBD1 (6 bases). CDR3 size: 15 residues. Germline assignment: CDR1 LNHDA and CDR2 SQIVND (reference sequence). The V gene lost 5 bases and the J gene lost 1 base, with 15 bases spanning the gap. CDR3 residues: CASSLFGQTSYEQYF. DNA of the CDR3: TGTGCCAGTAGTCTTTTTGGACAGACTTCCTACGAGCAGTACTTC.

The chain uses TRBV4-3 and TRBJ1-4; weak D call: TRBD1 (6 bases). CDR3 length: 17 amino acids. The V gene lost 4 bases and the J gene lost 1 base, with 16 bases spanning the gap. Germline V gives CDR1 LGHNA, CDR2 YSLEER. CDR3 in amino acids: CASSPTDTGLTNEKLFF. DNA of the CDR3: TGCGCCAGCAGCCCGACTGACACAGGGCTAACTAATGAAAAACTGTTTTTT.